This is a list of T cell receptor beta chains from one sample in a study of response to subunit inactivated influenza vaccine. One entry per CDR3 protein results from TCRdb running MiXCR on the RT-PCR reads. Here the sample spans more than 550,000 distinct CDR3 sequences, roughly 10% being singletons. Sequencing used PBMCs from blood, obtained on the day of vaccination. Every receptor here comes from a man in his forties or fifties who received an inactivated influenza vaccine. The CDR3 runs from the conserved cysteine through the conserved F or W. The D gene is left open where the match is weak. Not all rows give a size; the values are once, few, many and, for expanded clones, a class.

d_gene,j_gene,abundance,v_gene,CDR3aa,CDR3nt
TRBD1,TRBJ2-5,-,TRBV4-1,CASSQGGTGLETQYF,TGCGCCAGCAGCCAAGGGGGGACAGGGCTTGAGACCCAGTACTTC
TRBD1,TRBJ2-7,many,TRBV6-2/TRBV6-3,CASSVGTGGDEQYF,TGTGCCAGCAGTGTGGGGACAGGGGGCGACGAGCAGTACTTC
TRBD2,TRBJ2-7,-,TRBV6-5,CASSYTPGGRGFYEQYF,TGTGCCAGCAGTTACACTCCAGGCGGGAGGGGGTTCTACGAGCAGTACTTC
TRBD1,TRBJ1-1,-,TRBV18,CASSLLPRTTGERETEAFF,TGTGCCAGCTCACTACTACCCCGGACGACAGGGGAACGTGAAACTGAAGCTTTCTTT
-,TRBJ1-2,-,TRBV11-2,CASSLRTDSIFGYTF,TGTGCCAGCAGCTTACGGACAGATTCCATTTTTGGCTACACCTTC
-,TRBJ2-1,few,TRBV5-1,CASSTRTGGPNEQFF,TGCGCCAGCAGCACCAGGACTGGCGGGCCAAATGAGCAGTTCTTC
TRBD1,TRBJ2-7,many,TRBV12-3/TRBV12-4,CASSSLTGTYEQYF,TGTGCCAGCAGTTCCCTGACAGGGACCTACGAGCAGTACTTC
-,TRBJ2-1,few,TRBV12-3/TRBV12-4,CASSSPTGPHEQFF,TGTGCCAGCAGTTCCCCAACCGGGCCCCATGAGCAGTTCTTC
-,TRBJ2-1,-,TRBV6-1,CASSKVTSSYNEQFF,TGTGCCAGCAGCAAGGTAACGAGCTCCTACAATGAGCAGTTCTTC
-,TRBJ2-7,few,TRBV29-1,CSVQDGSYEQYF,TGCAGCGTTCAGGACGGATCCTACGAGCAGTACTTC
-,TRBJ1-5,few,TRBV28,CASSTTGAGVSNQPQHF,TGTGCCAGCAGTACCACCGGGGCAGGGGTGAGCAATCAGCCCCAGCATTTT
-,TRBJ2-7,-,TRBV6-2/TRBV6-3,CASRNIQGLTSSYEQYF,TGTGCCAGCAGGAATATACAGGGTTTGACATCTTCCTACGAGCAGTACTTC
TRBD1,TRBJ2-7,-,TRBV28,CASSFLYSPDRGPNYEQYF,TGTGCCAGCAGTTTTCTTTACTCTCCGGACAGGGGCCCTAACTACGAGCAGTACTTC
TRBD2,TRBJ2-1,-,TRBV3-1,CASSTSGTSGRDQFF,TGTGCCAGCAGCACCTCCGGGACTAGCGGGAGAGACCAGTTCTTC
-,TRBJ1-4,many,TRBV12-3/TRBV12-4,CASSRVFGEKLFF,TGTGCCAGCAGTAGGGTTTTTGGTGAAAAACTGTTTTTT
-,TRBJ2-6,few,TRBV6-2/TRBV6-3,CATLRTNVLTF,TGTGCCACGCTCAGGACCAACGTCCTGACTTTC
-,TRBJ2-1,-,TRBV30,CAWSEGGHEQFF,TGTGCCTGGAGTGAGGGGGGCCATGAGCAGTTCTTC
-,TRBJ2-2,-,TRBV3-1,CASSQAGRNTGGLFF,TGTGCCAGCAGCCAAGCGGGCAGAAACACCGGGGGGCTGTTTTTT
TRBD2,TRBJ2-7,few,TRBV15,CATSRDGLAGGDSSYEQYF,TGTGCCACCAGCAGAGATGGCCTAGCGGGGGGGGATAGCTCCTACGAGCAGTACTTC
TRBD1,TRBJ2-7,-,TRBV5-1,CASSLWTGHWNETYEQYF,TGCGCCAGCAGCTTATGGACAGGGCATTGGAACGAAACCTACGAGCAGTACTTC